Listed below are T cell receptor beta chains from one sample, sequenced in a study of CD8 T cells in Susac syndrome. TCRdb used MiXCR to reprocess the immunoSEQ multiplex PCR reads, holding one entry per CDR3 protein. The sample shows a few hundred thousand distinct CDR3 sequences, around 93% of them seen only once. Material: CD4+ T cells from PBMCs. The receptors were gathered from a human donor with multiple sclerosis. Both conserved end residues are part of each CDR3. The D gene is left open where the match is weak. Clone size is shown for a subset of rows, as once, few, many or a class of expanded clone.

V gene: TRBV29-1; D gene: NA; clone size: NA; J gene: TRBJ1-1; CDR3 DNA: TGCAGCGTTACAGGGCGGACCTCGGACACTGAAGCTTTCTTT; CDR3 protein: CSVTGRTSDTEAFF
V gene: TRBV30; D gene: TRBD1; clone size: NA; J gene: TRBJ1-4; CDR3 DNA: TGTGCCAGATCACAAGACAGGGGTGATGAAAAACTGTTTTTT; CDR3 protein: CARSQDRGDEKLFF
V gene: TRBV5-1; D gene: NA; clone size: NA; J gene: TRBJ2-3; CDR3 DNA: TGCGCCAGCAGCTTTGTGGAGGGATCGGGTACAGATACGCAGTATTTT; CDR3 protein: CASSFVEGSGTDTQYF
V gene: TRBV5-4; D gene: TRBD2; clone size: NA; J gene: TRBJ2-7; CDR3 DNA: TGTGCCAGCAGCGGAAGCGGGGGGGGAACCTACGAGCAGTACTTC; CDR3 protein: CASSGSGGGTYEQYF
V gene: TRBV15; D gene: NA; clone size: NA; J gene: TRBJ2-5; CDR3 DNA: TGTGCCACCAGCAGACCTCAAGAGACCCAGTACTTC; CDR3 protein: CATSRPQETQYF
V gene: TRBV6-6; D gene: TRBD1; clone size: NA; J gene: TRBJ2-5; CDR3 DNA: TGTGCCAGCAGTTACCCCACAGGGGCGGAAGAGACCCAGTACTTC; CDR3 protein: CASSYPTGAEETQYF
V gene: TRBV12-3/TRBV12-4; D gene: NA; clone size: NA; J gene: TRBJ1-5; CDR3 DNA: TGTGCCAGCAGTACTTCTGGCCAAAGCAATCAGCCCCAGCATTTT; CDR3 protein: CASSTSGQSNQPQHF
V gene: TRBV15; D gene: NA; clone size: NA; J gene: TRBJ2-6; CDR3 DNA: TGTGCCACCAGCTCTGACAGCTCTGGGGCCAACGTCCTGACTTTC; CDR3 protein: CATSSDSSGANVLTF
V gene: TRBV5-1; D gene: NA; clone size: NA; J gene: TRBJ1-6; CDR3 DNA: TGCGCCAGCAGCTTATTTTGGGGGCGGGGAAATTCACCCCTCCACTTT; CDR3 protein: CASSLFWGRGNSPLHF
V gene: TRBV14; D gene: NA; clone size: NA; J gene: TRBJ2-1; CDR3 DNA: TGTGCCAGCAGCCAAGAATATGCGGCCGCGGAGCAGTTCTTC; CDR3 protein: CASSQEYAAAEQFF
V gene: TRBV20-1; D gene: NA; clone size: once; J gene: TRBJ1-1; CDR3 DNA: TGCAGTGCTTGGGGGGTCGGGACTGAAGCTTTCTTT; CDR3 protein: CSAWGVGTEAFF
V gene: TRBV3-1; D gene: NA; clone size: NA; J gene: TRBJ2-2; CDR3 DNA: TGTGCCAGCAGCCCGCAAAGTTACACCGGGGAGCTGTTTTTT; CDR3 protein: CASSPQSYTGELFF
V gene: TRBV30; D gene: NA; clone size: NA; J gene: TRBJ2-4; CDR3 DNA: TGTGCCTGGAGTTCGTCGGGTTTCAAAAACATTCAGTACTTC; CDR3 protein: CAWSSSGFKNIQYF
V gene: TRBV29-1; D gene: NA; clone size: once; J gene: TRBJ1-2; CDR3 DNA: TGCAGCGCGCACCGGGACGGTTATGGCTACACCTTC; CDR3 protein: CSAHRDGYGYTF
V gene: TRBV29-1; D gene: NA; clone size: NA; J gene: TRBJ1-1; CDR3 DNA: TGCAGCGCGTCAGTAGACACTGAAGCTTTCTTT; CDR3 protein: CSASVDTEAFF
V gene: TRBV29-1; D gene: NA; clone size: NA; J gene: TRBJ2-3; CDR3 DNA: TGCAGCGTTGTTAACACAGATACGCAGTATTTT; CDR3 protein: CSVVNTDTQYF
V gene: TRBV20-1; D gene: NA; clone size: NA; J gene: TRBJ2-1; CDR3 DNA: TGCAGTGCTCGAGGGGACGTTGAGCAGTTCTTC; CDR3 protein: CSARGDVEQFF
V gene: TRBV19; D gene: TRBD1; clone size: NA; J gene: TRBJ2-3; CDR3 DNA: TGTGCCAGTAGTCTCCAGACAGGGCGATCAGATACGCAGTATTTT; CDR3 protein: CASSLQTGRSDTQYF
V gene: TRBV7-9; D gene: NA; clone size: NA; J gene: TRBJ1-6; CDR3 DNA: TGTGCCAGCAGCGCCCAGGGAGATTCACCCCTCCACTTT; CDR3 protein: CASSAQGDSPLHF
V gene: TRBV5-1; D gene: NA; clone size: NA; J gene: TRBJ2-1; CDR3 DNA: TGCGCCAGCAGCTTGGACACGCCACCCAATCAGCAGTTCTTC; CDR3 protein: CASSLDTPPNQQFF
V gene: TRBV2; D gene: TRBD1; clone size: NA; J gene: TRBJ2-5; CDR3 DNA: TGTGCCAGCCAGGGACAGGGGTTGGAGACCCAGTACTTC; CDR3 protein: CASQGQGLETQYF
V gene: TRBV19; D gene: NA; clone size: NA; J gene: TRBJ2-1; CDR3 DNA: TGTGCCAGTAGAACCCGCCGGGGTGAGCAGTTCTTC; CDR3 protein: CASRTRRGEQFF
V gene: TRBV5-6; D gene: NA; clone size: once; J gene: TRBJ1-2; CDR3 DNA: TGTGCCAGCAGCTTGGCACCCCTCTATGGCTACACCTTC; CDR3 protein: CASSLAPLYGYTF
V gene: TRBV5-6; D gene: TRBD1; clone size: NA; J gene: TRBJ2-2; CDR3 DNA: TGTGCCAGCAGCATGGGACAGCCGGAGACCGGGGAGCTGTTTTTT; CDR3 protein: CASSMGQPETGELFF
V gene: TRBV3-1; D gene: TRBD2; clone size: NA; J gene: TRBJ2-1; CDR3 DNA: TGTGCCAGCAGCCAAGGACTAGCGACCTACAATGAGCAGTTCTTC; CDR3 protein: CASSQGLATYNEQFF
V gene: TRBV5-4; D gene: TRBD1; clone size: NA; J gene: TRBJ1-1; CDR3 DNA: TGTGCCAGCAGCTTAAGTTCGAGGACAGGGCGAAGGCAAGCTTTCTTT; CDR3 protein: CASSLSSRTGRRQAFF
V gene: TRBV11-2; D gene: TRBD1; clone size: few; J gene: TRBJ2-4; CDR3 DNA: TGTGCCAGCAGCCCCACGACAGGGGCAAACATTCAGTACTTC; CDR3 protein: CASSPTTGANIQYF
V gene: TRBV4-2; D gene: NA; clone size: NA; J gene: TRBJ1-6; CDR3 DNA: TGTGCCAGCAGCCAGAGACCAAATGGGAATTCACCCCTCCACTTT; CDR3 protein: CASSQRPNGNSPLHF
V gene: TRBV3-1; D gene: NA; clone size: NA; J gene: TRBJ2-2; CDR3 DNA: TGTGCCAGCAGACCCGGACATGATCACGGGGAGCTGTTTTTT; CDR3 protein: CASRPGHDHGELFF
V gene: TRBV14; D gene: NA; clone size: NA; J gene: TRBJ2-7; CDR3 DNA: TGTGCCAGCAGCCAACCGGGACCCCTCTCCTACGAGCAGTACTTC; CDR3 protein: CASSQPGPLSYEQYF
V gene: TRBV3-1; D gene: NA; clone size: NA; J gene: TRBJ2-1; CDR3 DNA: TGTGCCAGCACGGGGGGCCATTGGAATGAGCAGTTCTTC; CDR3 protein: CASTGGHWNEQFF
V gene: TRBV20-1; D gene: TRBD1; clone size: NA; J gene: TRBJ1-2; CDR3 DNA: TGCAGTGCTAGCGAGGGACAGGGAGCCTATGGCTACACCTTC; CDR3 protein: CSASEGQGAYGYTF
V gene: TRBV30; D gene: NA; clone size: NA; J gene: TRBJ2-2; CDR3 DNA: TGTGCCTGGAGTGTACAGAGGGTGATAGGGGAGCTGTTTTTT; CDR3 protein: CAWSVQRVIGELFF
V gene: TRBV5-1; D gene: NA; clone size: NA; J gene: TRBJ2-4; CDR3 DNA: TGCGCCAGCAGCCCCATGGGGGGACCGAACATTCAGTACTTC; CDR3 protein: CASSPMGGPNIQYF
V gene: TRBV30; D gene: NA; clone size: once; J gene: TRBJ1-2; CDR3 DNA: TGTGCCTGGAGCGCAATGGACTATGGCTACACCTTC; CDR3 protein: CAWSAMDYGYTF
V gene: TRBV30; D gene: NA; clone size: once; J gene: TRBJ1-2; CDR3 DNA: TGTGCCTGGACTCCCCCCGGGAGAGGGTACTATGGCTACACCTTC; CDR3 protein: CAWTPPGRGYYGYTF
V gene: TRBV5-6; D gene: TRBD1; clone size: NA; J gene: TRBJ1-5; CDR3 DNA: TGTGCCAGCAGCTTTGGACAGGGGGATAGCAATCAGCCCCAGCATTTT; CDR3 protein: CASSFGQGDSNQPQHF
V gene: TRBV14; D gene: NA; clone size: NA; J gene: TRBJ2-5; CDR3 DNA: TGTGCCAGCAGCCAAGAACCCCAGGAGACCCAGTACTTC; CDR3 protein: CASSQEPQETQYF
V gene: TRBV29-1; D gene: NA; clone size: NA; J gene: TRBJ1-1; CDR3 DNA: TGCAGCGGGACTCAGGGGCTAAACACTGAAGCTTTCTTT; CDR3 protein: CSGTQGLNTEAFF
V gene: TRBV29-1; D gene: TRBD1; clone size: NA; J gene: TRBJ1-1; CDR3 DNA: TGCAGCGTGGACGGACAGGGAATAACTGAAGCTTTCTTT; CDR3 protein: CSVDGQGITEAFF
V gene: TRBV12-3/TRBV12-4; D gene: NA; clone size: NA; J gene: TRBJ1-6; CDR3 DNA: TGTGCCAGCAGTTCCACGGGGGCACCCCTCCACTTT; CDR3 protein: CASSSTGAPLHF
V gene: TRBV20-1; D gene: NA; clone size: NA; J gene: TRBJ1-6; CDR3 DNA: TGCAGTGCTAGAGATCTAGGGTTCACTTCACCCCTCCACTTT; CDR3 protein: CSARDLGFTSPLHF
V gene: TRBV3-1; D gene: NA; clone size: NA; J gene: TRBJ1-2; CDR3 DNA: TGTGCCAGCAGCCAATTAGGAGATGGTGGCTACACCTTC; CDR3 protein: CASSQLGDGGYTF
V gene: TRBV9; D gene: TRBD2; clone size: NA; J gene: TRBJ2-3; CDR3 DNA: TGTGCCAGCAGCGTAGCTGCTAGCGGCTCCAGCACAGATACGCAGTATTTT; CDR3 protein: CASSVAASGSSTDTQYF
V gene: TRBV30; D gene: NA; clone size: NA; J gene: TRBJ1-2; CDR3 DNA: TGTGCCTGGAGTTTTTCGGGATCGGCCTATGGCTACACCTTC; CDR3 protein: CAWSFSGSAYGYTF
V gene: TRBV5-1; D gene: NA; clone size: NA; J gene: TRBJ1-5; CDR3 DNA: TGCGCCAGCAGCTTGGACCCTATCGGGGCCCAGCATTTT; CDR3 protein: CASSLDPIGAQHF
V gene: TRBV30; D gene: NA; clone size: NA; J gene: TRBJ2-5; CDR3 DNA: TGTGCCTGGAGTGTCGGGCTCCAAGAGACCCAGTACTTC; CDR3 protein: CAWSVGLQETQYF
V gene: TRBV7-9; D gene: TRBD2; clone size: NA; J gene: TRBJ2-3; CDR3 DNA: TGTGCCAGCAGCTTCCCTATCGGGGGGAGAGATACGCAGTATTTT; CDR3 protein: CASSFPIGGRDTQYF
V gene: TRBV18; D gene: NA; clone size: few; J gene: TRBJ2-5; CDR3 DNA: TGTGCCAGCTCACCTTTCGGGGAGACCCAGTACTTC; CDR3 protein: CASSPFGETQYF
V gene: TRBV9; D gene: TRBD1; clone size: NA; J gene: TRBJ1-5; CDR3 DNA: TGTGCCAGCAGCGTAGGCAGGGGGGATCAGCCCCAGCATTTT; CDR3 protein: CASSVGRGDQPQHF
V gene: TRBV20-1; D gene: NA; clone size: NA; J gene: TRBJ1-5; CDR3 DNA: TGCAGTGCTCCCTACCGGGGGTGGGATCAGCCCCAGCATTTT; CDR3 protein: CSAPYRGWDQPQHF
V gene: TRBV11-1; D gene: NA; clone size: NA; J gene: TRBJ2-4; CDR3 DNA: TGTGCCAGCAGCTCCCGGACCGAAAAAAACATTCAGTACTTC; CDR3 protein: CASSSRTEKNIQYF